This T cell receptor (beta chain) was profiled in a study of blood T cell repertoires in COVID-19. Background on the study: Donors in the United States, Italy and Spain gave samples during acute or convalescent COVID-19. PBMCs, B-cell-depleted T cells, or T cells provided the cDNA or gDNA that made up the material.

Source study methods: Amplification from reference gene primers served as the basis for estimated nucleated cell counts. Here immunoSEQ multiplex PCR was the method, and the copy in TCRdb shows in-frame clones only, minus some. V and J calls and clone size are given by that table; D and trimming were obtained from the DNA. The repertoire holds roughly 290,000 clones, with approximately 89% as singletons. The sequence derives from a woman aged 45-65 years who had recovered from COVID-19. Sequencing was done on a sample of peripheral blood.

CDR3: CASSTRTLDREYYNEQFF. CDR3 coding DNA: TGTGCCAGCAGCACCCGGACCTTAGACAGGGAGTACTACAATGAGCAGTTCTTC. The V and J genes are TRBV21-1 and TRBJ2-1; TRBD1, the table's D call, lacks a check against the DNA. TRBV21-1 counts as a pseudogene. This CDR3 comprises 18 residues.